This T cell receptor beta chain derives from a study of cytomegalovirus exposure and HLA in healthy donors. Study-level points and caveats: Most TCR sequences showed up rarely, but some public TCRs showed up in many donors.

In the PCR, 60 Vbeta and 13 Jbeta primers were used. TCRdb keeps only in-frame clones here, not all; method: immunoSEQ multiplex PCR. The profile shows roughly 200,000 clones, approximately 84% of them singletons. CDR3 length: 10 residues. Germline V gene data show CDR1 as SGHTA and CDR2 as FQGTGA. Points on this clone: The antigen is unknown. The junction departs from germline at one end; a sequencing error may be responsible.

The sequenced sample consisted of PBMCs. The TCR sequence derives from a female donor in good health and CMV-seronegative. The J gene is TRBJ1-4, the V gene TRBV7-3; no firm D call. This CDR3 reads CASSTLILVF. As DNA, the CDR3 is TGTGCCAGCAGCACCCTAATCCTGGTTTTT.